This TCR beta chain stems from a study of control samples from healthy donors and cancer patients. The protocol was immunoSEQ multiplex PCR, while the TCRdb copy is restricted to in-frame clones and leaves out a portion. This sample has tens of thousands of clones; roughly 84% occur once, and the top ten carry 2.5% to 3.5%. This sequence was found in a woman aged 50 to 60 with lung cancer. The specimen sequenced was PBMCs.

The CDR3 bases are TGTGCTAGTGGTTTCAGAATCCCTCTAGGAAGCTCCTACGAGCAGTACTTC. It encodes CASGFRIPLGSSYEQYF. The chain has TRBV12-5 and TRBJ2-7; D gene ambiguous. Trimming stripped 3 bases from V and 0 bases from J, with 18 bases between. Germline assignment: CDR1 LGHNT and CDR2 FRNRAP. There are 17 residues in the CDR3.